The clone carrying this T cell receptor beta chain was seen at least ten times. Little can be read into the size of this beta chain, an off-target read in a library designed for alpha chains. This entry belongs to a study of spatial heterogeneity in lung cancer. One entry per CDR3 protein, called by TCRdb with MiXCR from the 5' RACE reads. The table shows about 2,700 distinct CDR3 sequences, with less than 8.5% occurring only once. Time point indicated: sample taken at primary tumor resection. Unsorted whole RNA of tumor, nontumor lung or frozen PBMC was sequenced. Trimming took 4 bases from V and 7 from J, leaving 18 bases between them. The CDR3 totals 15 residues. Germline V gene sequence: CDR1 SGHRS, CDR2 YFSETQ.

The material was normal lung tissue next to the tumor, obtained at surgery. J is TRBJ1-5 and V is TRBV5-1, with D possibly being TRBD1 (6 bases). The sequence was obtained from a male donor with early-stage non-small cell lung cancer. The CDR3 reads CASSAFAGESQPQHF. CDR3 coding DNA: TGCGCCAGCAGCGCGTTCGCAGGGGAGAGCCAGCCCCAGCATTTT.